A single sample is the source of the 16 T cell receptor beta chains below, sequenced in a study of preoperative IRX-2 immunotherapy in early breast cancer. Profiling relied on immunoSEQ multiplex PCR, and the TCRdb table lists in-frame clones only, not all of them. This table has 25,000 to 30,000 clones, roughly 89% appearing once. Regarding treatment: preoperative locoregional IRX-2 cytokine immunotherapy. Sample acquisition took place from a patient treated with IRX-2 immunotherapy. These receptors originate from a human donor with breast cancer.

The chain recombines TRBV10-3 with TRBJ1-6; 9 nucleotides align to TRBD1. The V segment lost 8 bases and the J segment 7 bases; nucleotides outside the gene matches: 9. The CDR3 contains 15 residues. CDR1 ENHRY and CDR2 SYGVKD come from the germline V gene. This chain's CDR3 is CAIAGQGNGNSPLHF. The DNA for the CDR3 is TGTGCCATCGCTGGACAGGGGAACGGCAATTCACCCCTCCACTTT.

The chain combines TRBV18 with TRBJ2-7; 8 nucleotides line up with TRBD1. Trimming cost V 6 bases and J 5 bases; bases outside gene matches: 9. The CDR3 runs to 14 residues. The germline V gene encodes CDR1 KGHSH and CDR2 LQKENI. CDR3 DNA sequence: TGTGCCAGCTCTCCCGGACAGGGTACCCACGAGCAGTACTTC. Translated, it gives CASSPGQGTHEQYF. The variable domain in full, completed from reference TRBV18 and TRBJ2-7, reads NAGVMQNPRHLVRRRGQEARLRCSPMKGHSHVYWYRQLPEEGLKFMVYLQKENIIDESGMPKERFSAEFPKEGPSILRIQQVVRGDSAAYFCASSPGQGTHEQYFGPGTRLTVT.

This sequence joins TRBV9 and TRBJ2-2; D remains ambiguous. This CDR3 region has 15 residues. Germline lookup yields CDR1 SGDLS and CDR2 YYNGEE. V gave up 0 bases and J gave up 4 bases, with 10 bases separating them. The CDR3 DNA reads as TGTGCCAGCAGCGTAGGAACTATAAGCACCGGGGAGCTGTTTTTT. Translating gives CASSVGTISTGELFF.

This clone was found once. The CDR3 reads CTSSPRRGIVSSYEQYF. The CDR3 nucleotides are TGCACCAGCAGCCCCCGAAGGGGAATAGTAAGCTCCTACGAGCAGTACTTC. The gene calls are TRBV1 and TRBJ2-7; the D call TRBD1 from the table was never checked on the DNA. TRBV1 is a documented pseudogene. CDR3 length: 17 residues.

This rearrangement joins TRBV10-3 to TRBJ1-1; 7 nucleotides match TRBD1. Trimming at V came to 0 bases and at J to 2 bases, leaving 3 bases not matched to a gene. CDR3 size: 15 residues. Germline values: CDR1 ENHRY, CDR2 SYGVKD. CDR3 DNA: TGTGCCATCAGTGAGTCGGGGACAGTAAACACTGAAGCTTTCTTT. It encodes CAISESGTVNTEAFF.

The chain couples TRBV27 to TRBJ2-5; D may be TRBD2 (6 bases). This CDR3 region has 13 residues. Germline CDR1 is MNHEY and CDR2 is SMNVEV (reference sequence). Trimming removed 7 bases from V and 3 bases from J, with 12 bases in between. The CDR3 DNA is TGTGCCAGCACCGCGGGACTCGAAGAGACCCAGTACTTC. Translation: CASTAGLEETQYF.

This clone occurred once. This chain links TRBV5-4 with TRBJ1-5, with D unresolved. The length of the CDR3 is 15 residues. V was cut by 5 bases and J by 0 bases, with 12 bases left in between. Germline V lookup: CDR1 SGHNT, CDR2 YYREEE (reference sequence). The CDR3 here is CASRSLTDSNQPQHF. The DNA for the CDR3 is TGTGCCAGCAGAAGCCTTACAGATAGCAATCAGCCCCAGCATTTT.

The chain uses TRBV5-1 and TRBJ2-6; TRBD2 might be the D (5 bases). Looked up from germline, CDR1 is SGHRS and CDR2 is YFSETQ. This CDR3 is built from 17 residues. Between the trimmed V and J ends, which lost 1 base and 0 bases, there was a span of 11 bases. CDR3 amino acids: CASSLLGSLSGANVLTF. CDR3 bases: TGCGCCAGCAGCTTGCTGGGGAGCCTCTCTGGGGCCAACGTCCTGACTTTC.

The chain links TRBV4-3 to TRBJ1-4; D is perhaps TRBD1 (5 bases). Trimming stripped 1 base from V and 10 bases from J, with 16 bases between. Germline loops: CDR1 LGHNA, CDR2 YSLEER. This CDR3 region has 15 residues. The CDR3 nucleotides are TGCGCCAGCAGCCAAGGGACAAGGGTGGTGGGAAAACTGTTTTTT. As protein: CASSQGTRVVGKLFF.

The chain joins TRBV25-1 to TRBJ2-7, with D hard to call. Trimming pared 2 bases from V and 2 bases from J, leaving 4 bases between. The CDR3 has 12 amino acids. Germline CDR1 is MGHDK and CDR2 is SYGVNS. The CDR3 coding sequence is TGTGCCAGCAGTGAACGGACCTACGAGCAGTACTTC. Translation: CASSERTYEQYF.

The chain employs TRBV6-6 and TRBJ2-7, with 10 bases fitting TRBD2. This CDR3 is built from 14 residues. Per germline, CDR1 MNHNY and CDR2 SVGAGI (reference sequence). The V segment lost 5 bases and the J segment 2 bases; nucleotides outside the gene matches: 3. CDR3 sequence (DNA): TGTGCCAGCAGTCCAACTAGCGGGACCTACGAGCAGTACTTC. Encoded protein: CASSPTSGTYEQYF.

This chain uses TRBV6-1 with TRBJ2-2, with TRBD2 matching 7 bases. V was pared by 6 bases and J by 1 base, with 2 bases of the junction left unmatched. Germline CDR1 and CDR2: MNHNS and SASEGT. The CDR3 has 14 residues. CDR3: CASRIAGNTGELFF. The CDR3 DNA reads TGTGCCAGCAGGATAGCGGGGAACACCGGGGAGCTGTTTTTT.

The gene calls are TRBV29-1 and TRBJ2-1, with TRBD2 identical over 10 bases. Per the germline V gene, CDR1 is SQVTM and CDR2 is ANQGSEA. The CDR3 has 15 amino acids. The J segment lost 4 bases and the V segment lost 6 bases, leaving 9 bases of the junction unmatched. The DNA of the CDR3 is TGCAGCGTGGTCTATCTAGCGGGGGTATACAATGAGCAGTTCTTC. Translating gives CSVVYLAGVYNEQFF.

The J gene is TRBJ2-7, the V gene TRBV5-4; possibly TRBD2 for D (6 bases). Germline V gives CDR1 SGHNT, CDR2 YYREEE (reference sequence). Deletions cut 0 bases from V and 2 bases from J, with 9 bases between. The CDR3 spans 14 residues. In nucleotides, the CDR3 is TGTGCCAGCAGCTTGGGGGGGGATACCTACGAGCAGTACTTC. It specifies CASSLGGDTYEQYF.

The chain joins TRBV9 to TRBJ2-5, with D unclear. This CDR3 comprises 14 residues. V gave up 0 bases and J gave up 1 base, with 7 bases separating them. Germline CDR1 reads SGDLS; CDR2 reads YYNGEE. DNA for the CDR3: TGTGCCAGCAGCGTAGAAGCGATCCAAGAGACCCAGTACTTC. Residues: CASSVEAIQETQYF.

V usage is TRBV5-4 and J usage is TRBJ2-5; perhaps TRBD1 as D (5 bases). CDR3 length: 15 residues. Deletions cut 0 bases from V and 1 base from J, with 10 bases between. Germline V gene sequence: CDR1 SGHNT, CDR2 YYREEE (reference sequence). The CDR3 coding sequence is TGTGCCAGCAGCTTGGCCACAGGCCTCCAAGAGACCCAGTACTTC. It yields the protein CASSLATGLQETQYF.